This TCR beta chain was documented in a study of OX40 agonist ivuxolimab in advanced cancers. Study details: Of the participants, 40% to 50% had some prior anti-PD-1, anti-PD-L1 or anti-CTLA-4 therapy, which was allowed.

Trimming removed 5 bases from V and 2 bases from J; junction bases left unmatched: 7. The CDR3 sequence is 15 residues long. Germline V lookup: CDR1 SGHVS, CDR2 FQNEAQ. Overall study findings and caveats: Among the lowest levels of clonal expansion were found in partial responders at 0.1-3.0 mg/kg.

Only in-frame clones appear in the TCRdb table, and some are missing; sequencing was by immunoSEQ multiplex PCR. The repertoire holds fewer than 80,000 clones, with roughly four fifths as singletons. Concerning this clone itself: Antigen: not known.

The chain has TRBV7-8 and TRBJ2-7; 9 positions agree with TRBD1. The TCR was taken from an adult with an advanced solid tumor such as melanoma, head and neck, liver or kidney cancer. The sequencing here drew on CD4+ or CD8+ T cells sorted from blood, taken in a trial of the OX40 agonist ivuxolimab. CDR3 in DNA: TGTGCCAGCAGCCCGTACAGGGGGCCTACCTACGAGCAGTACTTC. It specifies CASSPYRGPTYEQYF.